One T cell receptor (beta chain) is described in this entry. What it binds is not known. This entry belongs to a study of OX40 agonist ivuxolimab in advanced cancers. Study at large: The patients' treatment was ivuxolimab, an agonistic anti-OX40 (CD134) antibody. Study results and caveats: Which antigen the expanded peripheral T cells recognized is unknown. CD4+ T cells averaged fewer expanded clones than CD8+ T cells.

The CDR3 is made up of 14 amino acids. The V and J ends lost 5 bases and 1 base respectively, with 11 bases between them. The germline CDR1 and CDR2 sequences are PRHDT and FYEKMQ (reference sequence). The study sampled blood at baseline, cycle 4 day 1, and cycle 7 day 1. The table came from immunoSEQ multiplex PCR; TCRdb's copy has only in-frame clones and leaves some out. Altogether approximately 68,000 clones are present, about 92% being singletons, with the ten largest covering more than 8.5%. This TCR was recovered from an adult with an advanced solid tumor such as melanoma, head and neck, liver or kidney cancer. Source: CD4+ or CD8+ T cells sorted from blood, taken in a trial of the OX40 agonist ivuxolimab. V is TRBV13 and J is TRBJ1-1; no firm D call. CDR3 nucleotides: TGTGCCAGCAGCCAAGGACTGGGGAACACTGAAGCTTTCTTT. Its translation: CASSQGLGNTEAFF.